Presented here are 20 T cell receptor beta chains from one specimen sequenced in a study of radiation and T cells in renal cell carcinoma. This sample's time point: baseline pretreatment blood. Treatment: 15 Gy SBRT to primary tumor, nephrectomy 4 weeks later. Repertoires were generated with immunoSEQ multiplex PCR, while TCRdb's copy carries only in-frame clones and drops some. The data contain roughly 150,000 clones, about 88% of them singletons. Source: blood, taken from a patient whose treatment included radiotherapy and nephrectomy. Receptors originate from a woman in her 70s with renal cell carcinoma.

The chain carries TRBV5-1 and TRBJ2-1, with 7 bases aligning to TRBD2. Germline V gene lookup returns CDR1 SGHRS and CDR2 YFSETQ. The CDR3 consists of 13 residues. V was clipped by 7 bases and J by 7 bases; unmatched bases: 8. CDR3 protein: CASGGSMDNEQFF. CDR3 nucleotides: TGCGCCAGCGGCGGGAGTATGGATAATGAGCAGTTCTTC.

The chain joins TRBV9 to TRBJ2-1; no clear D gene. CDR3 length equals 15 residues. The germline gives CDR1 SGDLS, CDR2 YYNGEE. V was pared by 0 bases and J by 0 bases, with 7 bases between. In DNA form, the CDR3 reads TGTGCCAGCAGCGTAGCCCCCAACTCCTACAATGAGCAGTTCTTC. Protein sequence: CASSVAPNSYNEQFF.

The chain is built from TRBV7-6 and TRBJ1-2; perhaps TRBD1 as D (5 bases). V lost 0 bases, J lost 14 bases, and 16 bases lay in between. CDR3 length: 13 residues. Germline V gene sequence: CDR1 SGHVS, CDR2 FNYEAQ. The CDR3 reads CASSLALDKKRTF. As DNA, the CDR3 is TGTGCCAGCAGCTTAGCGCTGGACAAAAAAAGAACCTTC. The entire variable domain, with the rest obtained from reference TRBV7-6 and TRBJ1-2, is as follows: GAGVSQSPRYKVTKRGQDVALRCDPISGHVSLYWYRQALGQGPEFLTYFNYEAQQDKSGLPNDRFSAERPEGSISTLTIQRTEQRDSAMYRCASSLALDKKRTFGSGTRLTVV.

This chain joins TRBV4-1 and TRBJ2-2, with D maybe TRBD2 (6 bases). The germline CDR1 and CDR2 sequences are MGHRA and YSYEKL. The V end was cut by 4 bases, the J end by 1 base, with 13 bases between. This CDR3 has 16 amino acids. The CDR3 reads CASSPVGRGNTGELFF. CDR3 bases: TGCGCCAGCAGCCCCGTGGGGCGGGGGAACACCGGGGAGCTGTTTTTT.

This chain links TRBV9 with TRBJ1-2; 10 bases line up with TRBD1. Trimming took 2 bases from V and 3 from J; bases not matched to a gene: 4. Germline V CDR1 and CDR2: SGDLS, YYNGEE. The CDR3 covers 15 residues. The CDR3 coding sequence is TGTGCCAGCAGCGTTGGGACAGGGGCTTACTATGGCTACACCTTC. Protein sequence: CASSVGTGAYYGYTF.

This clone was detected once. The V gene is TRBV25-1, the J gene TRBJ1-1; 8 bases fit TRBD1. CDR3 size: 17 residues. CDR1 MGHDK and CDR2 SYGVNS come from the germline V gene. With V trimmed by 5 bases and J by 0 bases, 11 bases remained unmatched. CDR3 nucleotides: TGTGCCAGCAGTTTCCGCTCGACAGGGGCACTGAACACTGAAGCTTTCTTT. Translation: CASSFRSTGALNTEAFF.

The table lists this clone with a count of one. V and J are TRBV7-3 and TRBJ1-2, with 8 bases matching TRBD1. Germline V CDR1 and CDR2: SGHTA, FQGTGA. V was pared by 5 bases and J by 2 bases, with 7 bases of the junction left unmatched. CDR3 length: 15 residues. In nucleotides, the CDR3 is TGTGCCAGCAGCCCTACAGGGGGAGAGAACTATGGCTACACCTTC. Amino acid sequence: CASSPTGGENYGYTF.

The chain joins TRBV4-1 to TRBJ1-1; D is uncertain. Trimming removed 0 bases at V and 0 bases at J, with 11 bases between. Germline CDR1 and CDR2: MGHRA and YSYEKL. The length of the CDR3 is 16 residues. The CDR3, as DNA: TGCGCCAGCAGCCAAGAGAGCGAGCTAATGAACACTGAAGCTTTCTTT. Encoded protein: CASSQESELMNTEAFF.

The chain carries TRBV5-5 and TRBJ1-1; a weak D match, TRBD1 (6 bases). With 5 bases removed from V and 5 bases from J, the gap between germline ends came to 13 bases. This CDR3 region has 13 residues. CDR1 and CDR2 from the germline V gene are SGHKS and YYEKEE (reference sequence). The CDR3 spells CASRHQGRTEAFF. CDR3 DNA: TGTGCCAGCAGGCATCAGGGGCGGACTGAAGCTTTCTTT.

The CDR3 loop reads CASSLRDRGYNEQFF. In DNA, the CDR3 is TGTGCCAGCAGCTTACGGGACAGGGGCTACAATGAGCAGTTCTTC. This chain joins TRBV14 and TRBJ2-1, with 10 bases that match TRBD1. Trimming took 5 bases from V and 3 from J; bases not matched to a gene: 4. This CDR3 region has 15 residues. The germline gives CDR1 SGHDN, CDR2 FVKESK.

The chain joins TRBV28 to TRBJ1-5; D remains unclear. There are 14 residues in the CDR3. CDR1 MDHEN and CDR2 SYDVKM come from the germline V gene. V was trimmed by 1 base and J by 0 bases, leaving 4 bases between them. This chain's CDR3 is CASSLLPSNQPQHF. For the CDR3, the DNA is TGTGCCAGCAGTTTATTACCTAGCAATCAGCCCCAGCATTTT.

The CDR3 reads CASSHNMDSPLRYTEAFF. The CDR3 DNA reads TGTGCCAGCAGCCACAATATGGACAGCCCCTTAAGGTACACTGAAGCTTTCTTT. The chain uses TRBV14 and TRBJ1-1; tentatively, D is TRBD1 (6 bases). The CDR3 loop spans 18 amino acids. V was trimmed by 3 bases and J by 3 bases, leaving 23 bases between them. In germline, CDR1 is SGHDN, CDR2 FVKESK.

The rearrangement uses TRBV5-1 and TRBJ1-6; no reliable D call. Trimming left V 0 bases short and J 9 bases short, with 10 bases between. This CDR3 region has 14 residues. Germline loops: CDR1 SGHRS, CDR2 YFSETQ. DNA for the CDR3: TGCGCCAGCAGCTTGGATTTCGAGGTTTCACCCCTCCACTTT. This codes for CASSLDFEVSPLHF.

This clone showed up just a few times. The genes are TRBV5-1 and TRBJ1-1; possibly TRBD1 for D (5 bases). The CDR3 is 15 amino acids. Germline loops: CDR1 SGHRS, CDR2 YFSETQ. Between the trimmed V and J ends, which lost 3 bases and 0 bases, there was a span of 12 bases. This CDR3 reads CASSSDRDVNTEAFF. As DNA, the CDR3 is TGCGCCAGCAGCTCGGACCGGGACGTGAACACTGAAGCTTTCTTT.

The DNA for the CDR3 is TGTGCCAGCAGTACGGACAGGATACTAGCTAACTATGGCTACACCTTC. This encodes CASSTDRILANYGYTF. The chain uses TRBV28 and TRBJ1-2, with 7 bases matching TRBD1. Germline lookup yields CDR1 MDHEN and CDR2 SYDVKM. Trimming cost V 5 bases and J 0 bases; bases outside gene matches: 9. The CDR3 spans 16 residues.

This chain connects TRBV6-1 to TRBJ1-5; a weak D match, TRBD1 (6 bases). The CDR3 extends over 13 amino acids. The germline V and J ends were trimmed by 6 bases and 4 bases, with 10 bases remaining between them. From germline, CDR1 is MNHNS and CDR2 SASEGT. The CDR3 spells CASRGQGNQPQHF. The CDR3 nucleotides read TGTGCCAGCAGGGGGCAGGGGAATCAGCCCCAGCATTTT.

The chain couples TRBV7-2 to TRBJ1-3; maybe TRBD1 (6 bases). The V gene lost 1 base and the J gene lost 3 bases, with 10 bases spanning the gap. The CDR3 is 15 residues long. Germline V gives CDR1 SGHTA, CDR2 FQGNSA. The CDR3, as DNA: TGTGCCAGCAGCTTAGGCGACAGGCTTGGAAACACCATATATTTT. Its protein is CASSLGDRLGNTIYF.

This clone was observed once. Other DNA sequences in this sample translate to the same CDR3. This chain links TRBV19 with TRBJ1-4; 7 nucleotides align to TRBD1. Per germline, CDR1 LNHDA and CDR2 SQIVND (reference sequence). The CDR3 length is 15 residues. V was pared by 3 bases and J by 0 bases, with 1 base of the junction left unmatched. The CDR3 nucleotides read TGTGCCAGTAGTATCCAGGGGGCAACTAATGAAAAACTGTTTTTT. Its translation: CASSIQGATNEKLFF.

The chain has TRBV7-2 and TRBJ1-5; 7 bases align to TRBD1. The CDR3 sequence is 14 residues long. With 5 bases clipped from V and 7 bases from J, the junction kept 8 bases outside the gene matches. CDR1 is SGHTA and CDR2 is FQGNSA in the germline V gene. The chain's CDR3 is CASSPGGQTQPQHF. The CDR3 DNA sequence: TGTGCCAGCAGCCCTGGGGGACAGACGCAGCCCCAGCATTTT.

V usage is TRBV6-1 and J usage is TRBJ2-3; 15 bases line up with TRBD2. The CDR3 consists of 17 residues. The germline CDR1 and CDR2 sequences are MNHNS and SASEGT. With 3 bases clipped from V and 4 bases from J, the junction kept 5 bases outside the gene matches. CDR3 bases: TGTGCCAGCAGTGACGCGGGACTAGCGGGGGGACCAGATACGCAGTATTTT. Translation gives CASSDAGLAGGPDTQYF.